This T cell receptor beta chain came from a study of CD8 T cells in ankylosing spondylitis. General study results and limits: One TCR beta motif, made up of fewer than 10 highly homologous variants, appeared characteristic of ankylosing spondylitis blood. Prior work had noted some motif variants in reactive arthritis blood and synovial fluid. Disease-associated clones were CD8+ and fairly uncommon in peripheral blood.

The CDR3 is made up of 13 amino acids. Trimming at V came to 4 bases and at J to 7 bases, leaving 6 bases not matched to a gene. As concerns this clonotype: Its specificity is not known.

5'-RACE, quantitative and with molecular barcodes, yielded the TCR beta libraries. TCRdb re-called the 5' RACE reads with MiXCR, one entry per CDR3 protein. The table records over 600,000 distinct CDR3 sequences, 19% of them present only once. The source material was blood, either unsorted or a sorted T cell fraction (not recorded which). The genes are TRBV12-3 or TRBV12-4 and TRBJ2-7, with 8 bases lining up with TRBD2. The TCR comes from a male donor with ankylosing spondylitis. Here the CDR3 reads CASSYSGAGEQYF. CDR3 sequence (DNA): TGTGCCAGCAGTTATAGCGGGGCGGGGGAGCAGTACTTC.